There are many counts of the clone carrying this TCR beta chain. The antigen is undetermined. This specimen belongs to a study of T cells in Graves' hyperthyroidism and ophthalmopathy. The study's findings and limits: Ophthalmopathy cases were set apart from stable hyperthyroidism by a 13 V-J model. With a median lead of around 6.7 months before onset, the model predicted ophthalmopathy.

PBMCs were collected from a 10 ml volume of fresh peripheral blood. From RNA transcripts, TCR beta CDR3 regions were amplified. HTBI primers were employed in a first-round RT-PCR of the TCR CDR3. TCRdb analysed the multiplex PCR reads with MiXCR anew, one entry per CDR3 protein. The table has some 580,000 distinct CDR3 sequences, roughly 15% seen once. The ends were cut back, 0 bases at V and 3 bases at J, with 12 bases in the middle. This CDR3 is 15 amino acids long. The germline CDR1 and CDR2 sequences are SGHDT and YYEEEE. The sample consisted of blood. The chain links TRBV5-6 to TRBJ1-2; D unresolved. This receptor was identified in a woman aged 35 to 49 with Graves' ophthalmopathy. CDR3 coding DNA: TGTGCCAGCAGCTTGGTTTCCTTCAAACACTATGGCTACACCTTC. Protein sequence: CASSLVSFKHYGYTF.